These T cell receptor beta chains were read from a single sample in a study of neurological immune-mediated disorders. TCRdb redid the calling of the 5' RACE reads with MiXCR, one entry per CDR3 protein. The sample includes about 44,000 distinct CDR3 sequences, 20% to 25% of them seen just once. Specimen: PBMCs. The receptors here all came from a man between 60 and 70 years old with HTLV-1-associated myelopathy (HAM/TSP). The CDR3 runs from the conserved cysteine through the conserved F or W. The order of the fields is clone size, D gene, V gene, J gene, CDR3 protein, CDR3 DNA. The D gene is left open where the match is weak. The listing skips clone size in some rows; elsewhere it reads once, few, many or a size class.

>medium-sized|TRBD1|TRBV12-3/TRBV12-4|TRBJ2-3
CASRTTGASTDTQYF
TGTGCCAGCAGGACTACAGGGGCTAGCACAGATACGCAGTATTTT
>many|-|TRBV4-1|TRBJ1-4
CASSLGGGAVEKLFF
TGCGCCAGCAGCTTAGGGGGGGGCGCGGTCGAAAAACTGTTTTTT
>many|TRBD1|TRBV15|TRBJ1-2
CATSRDTPGQGADGYTF
TGTGCCACCAGCAGAGATACCCCGGGACAGGGGGCAGATGGCTACACCTTC
>many|-|TRBV5-1|TRBJ1-6
CASTSTGNSPLHF
TGCGCCAGCACCTCGACGGGGAATTCACCCCTCCACTTT
>many|-|TRBV6-6|TRBJ2-6
CASSSQGAGANVLTF
TGTGCCAGCAGTTCACAGGGAGCTGGGGCCAACGTCCTGACTTTC
>many|-|TRBV12-3/TRBV12-4|TRBJ2-3
CAISDSLTDTQYF
TGTGCCATATCAGACAGCCTCACAGATACGCAGTATTTT
>many|TRBD1|TRBV24-1|TRBJ2-5
CATSARPSSGQGARTGFQETQYF
TGTGCCACCAGTGCCCGCCCGTCGAGTGGGCAGGGGGCACGCACGGGGTTCCAAGAGACCCAGTACTTC
>many|-|TRBV14|TRBJ1-1
CASSQESRWAGNEAFF
TGTGCCAGCAGCCAAGAAAGTCGGTGGGCAGGCAATGAAGCTTTCTTT
>many|-|TRBV7-9|TRBJ1-2
CASSFSEGYGYTF
TGTGCCAGCAGCTTCTCTGAGGGCTATGGCTACACCTTC
>many|-|TRBV10-3|TRBJ2-5
CAISESRETQYF
TGTGCCATCAGTGAGTCGAGAGAGACCCAGTACTTC
>many|-|TRBV7-2|TRBJ1-5
CASSSRSRDQPQHF
TGTGCCAGCAGCTCTCGTAGCAGGGATCAGCCCCAGCATTTT
>few|TRBD1|TRBV6-6|TRBJ1-1
CASSGTGGAFF
TGTGCCAGCAGCGGGACAGGGGGAGCTTTCTTT
>many|TRBD2|TRBV24-1|TRBJ2-7
CATSDLRNRGSGYTYEQYF
TGTGCCACCAGTGATTTGAGGAACCGGGGTAGCGGGTACACCTACGAGCAGTACTTC
>many|TRBD2|TRBV5-6|TRBJ2-1
CASSPGTSGRKSSYNEQFF
TGTGCCAGCAGCCCCGGGACTAGCGGGAGGAAGAGCTCCTACAATGAGCAGTTCTTC
>-|-|TRBV5-6|TRBJ2-3
CASSLVESSTDTQYF
TGTGCCAGCAGCTTGGTAGAATCTAGCACAGATACGCAGTATTTT
>many|-|TRBV20-1|TRBJ1-6
CSANDSGVNSPLHF
TGCAGTGCTAATGACTCAGGGGTCAATTCACCCCTCCACTTT
>many|-|TRBV20-1|TRBJ2-1
CSARPGFNNEQFF
TGCAGTGCTAGACCGGGATTCAACAATGAGCAGTTCTTC
>many|-|TRBV20-1|TRBJ1-6
CSARLDKGGPLHF
TGCAGTGCTAGACTCGACAAGGGAGGACCCCTCCACTTT
>many|-|TRBV27|TRBJ2-7
CASIPRTAQIYEQYF
TGTGCCAGCATCCCCCGAACAGCACAGATCTACGAGCAGTACTTC
>-|-|TRBV20-1|TRBJ2-1
CSANDIIRYNEQFF
TGCAGTGCTAACGACATAATCCGGTACAATGAGCAGTTCTTC
>many|-|TRBV29-1|TRBJ1-1
CSVFGNTEAFF
TGCAGCGTTTTCGGGAACACTGAAGCTTTCTTT
>many|TRBD1|TRBV20-1|TRBJ2-7
CSARSGDRGQNEQYF
TGCAGTGCGAGGAGTGGGGACAGGGGGCAAAACGAGCAGTACTTC
>many|-|TRBV3-1|TRBJ2-1
CASSQALFNEQFF
TGTGCCAGCAGCCAAGCTTTATTCAATGAGCAGTTCTTC
>many|-|TRBV5-5|TRBJ1-5
CASSPTVSSNQPQHF
TGTGCCAGCAGCCCTACAGTTTCTAGCAATCAGCCCCAGCATTTT
>many|TRBD1|TRBV5-1|TRBJ1-4
CASSQGTAGREKLFF
TGCGCCAGCAGCCAAGGGACAGCTGGGCGGGAAAAACTGTTTTTT
>many|-|TRBV10-3|TRBJ1-2
CAISESGNYGYTF
TGTGCCATCAGTGAATCGGGCAACTATGGCTACACCTTC
>many|-|TRBV29-1|TRBJ2-7
CSVVTATWGEQYF
TGCAGCGTTGTCACGGCAACTTGGGGGGAGCAGTACTTC
>medium-sized|TRBD2|TRBV5-1|TRBJ2-5
CASSPSGLAGQTQYF
TGCGCCAGCAGCCCGTCGGGACTAGCGGGGCAGACCCAGTACTTC
>many|TRBD1|TRBV29-1|TRBJ2-7
CSVLGQGGQGEQYF
TGCAGCGTTCTGGGACAGGGGGGGCAGGGAGAGCAGTACTTC
>many|-|TRBV7-2|TRBJ2-5
CASSRSDLETQYF
TGTGCCAGCAGCCGCAGCGATCTGGAGACCCAGTACTTC
>many|-|TRBV7-2|TRBJ2-2
CASSLGAGGSGELFF
TGTGCCAGCAGCTTAGGGGCAGGCGGATCCGGGGAGCTGTTTTTT
>-|TRBD1|TRBV5-1|TRBJ2-4
CASSAGTGRNIQYF
TGCGCCAGCAGCGCCGGGACAGGGAGAAACATTCAGTACTTC
>many|-|TRBV12-3/TRBV12-4|TRBJ1-5
CASSSQGTGRNQPQHF
TGTGCCAGCAGTTCCCAGGGTACTGGGCGCAATCAGCCCCAGCATTTT
>-|-|TRBV20-1|TRBJ2-7
CSANDDNEQYF
TGCAGTGCCAACGACGATAACGAGCAGTACTTC